This T cell receptor (beta chain) was observed in a study of vaccination and CD4 T cells after COVID-19. V shed 4 bases, J shed 4 bases, and the junction held 4 bases outside the gene matches. Per the germline V gene, CDR1 is SGHAT and CDR2 is FQNNGV. This CDR3 spans 16 amino acids. Treatment of the sample: roughly ten-day PBMC culture with coronavirus spike peptide pools or control peptides (ViraFEST assay). Half the medium was replaced with fresh IL-2 medium on days 3 and 7. Sequencing of the DNA from cultured CD4+ T cells was carried out with the Oncomine TCR Beta short-read assay. Each CDR3 protein gets one entry after TCRdb re-called the PCR reads with MiXCR. The repertoire holds almost 20,000 distinct CDR3 sequences, over 40% seen once, with around 9.5% in the top ten. This clonotype was counted a single time. Its antigen remains unidentified.

The chain is built from TRBV11-2 and TRBJ2-5; 15 bases agree with TRBD2. This TCR was sampled from a human donor who had recovered from COVID-19. The sequencing sample was made of CD4+ T cells from blood, cultured in vitro. CDR3 in DNA: TGTGCCAGCAGCTGGACTAGCGGGGGGGCAGGAGAGACCCAGTACTTC. Protein product: CASSWTSGGAGETQYF.